These T cell receptor beta chains were read from a single sample in a study of post-analysis software for immune sequencing data. One entry per CDR3 protein, called by TCRdb with MiXCR from the PCR reads. The sample lists 820,000 or so distinct CDR3 sequences, about 57% occurring once. The sample taken for sequencing was blood. These receptors were taken from a girl between 10 and 17 years old with multiple sclerosis. Each CDR3 is given with its conserved first and last residue. A D gene is named only where the DNA matches it firmly. Clone sizes are given selectively: once, few, many, or a class where the clone is expanded.

>TRBD1|TRBJ2-7|-|TRBV29-1
CSVGQATYEQYF
TGCAGCGTGGGACAGGCCACCTACGAGCAGTACTTC
>TRBD2|TRBJ2-7|-|TRBV6-1
CASTFSGQSYEQYF
TGTGCCAGCACCTTTAGCGGGCAGTCCTACGAGCAGTACTTC
>TRBD2|TRBJ2-1|many|TRBV12-3/TRBV12-4
CASSYSGRAPGNEQFF
TGTGCCAGCAGTTATAGCGGGAGGGCCCCGGGGAATGAGCAGTTCTTC
>-|TRBJ2-1|few|TRBV20-1
CSARGSTIQRYNEQFF
TGCAGTGCTAGAGGTTCGACGATACAAAGGTACAATGAGCAGTTCTTC
>-|TRBJ1-2|-|TRBV3-1
CASSQWGLGYTF
TGTGCCAGCAGCCAATGGGGTTTGGGCTACACCTTC
>-|TRBJ2-5|-|TRBV12-3/TRBV12-4
CASTVSAGWGERETQYF
TGTGCCAGTACTGTATCGGCGGGATGGGGGGAACGAGAGACCCAGTACTTC
>-|TRBJ2-1|few|TRBV10-3
CAIKGVLYNEQFF
TGTGCCATCAAAGGCGTTCTCTACAATGAGCAGTTCTTC
>TRBD1|TRBJ1-5|-|TRBV7-2
CASSTWTGGVFRQPQHF
TGTGCCAGCAGCACTTGGACAGGGGGCGTATTCAGACAGCCCCAGCATTTT
>TRBD1|TRBJ2-3|-|TRBV4-2
CASSQAGQGSTDTQYF
TGTGCCAGCAGCCAGGCCGGACAGGGGAGCACAGATACGCAGTATTTT
>TRBD2|TRBJ2-7|-|TRBV5-5
CASSLVPAPSGGANEQYF
TGTGCCAGCAGCTTGGTTCCGGCTCCTAGCGGGGGGGCAAATGAGCAGTACTTC
>TRBD1|TRBJ2-7|many|TRBV6-1
CASRTGGYEQYF
TGTGCCAGCAGGACAGGGGGCTACGAGCAGTACTTC
>TRBD2|TRBJ2-7|-|TRBV7-2
CASSLGLARYYEQYF
TGTGCCAGCAGCTTAGGACTAGCGCGATACTACGAGCAGTACTTC
>-|TRBJ2-7|few|TRBV25-1
CASSERGSRTYEQYF
TGTGCCAGCAGCGAACGGGGTAGCAGGACCTACGAGCAGTACTTC
>TRBD1|TRBJ2-7|-|TRBV5-1
CASSFTGGTSYEQYF
TGCGCCAGCAGCTTTACAGGGGGTACGTCCTACGAGCAGTACTTC
>TRBD2|TRBJ2-3|few|TRBV20-1
CSASLGTSGRAFPDTQYF
TGCAGTGCTAGTCTGGGGACTAGCGGGAGGGCCTTCCCAGATACGCAGTATTTT
>-|TRBJ1-4|-|TRBV29-1
CSVEGGTNEKLFF
TGCAGCGTTGAGGGCGGGACTAATGAAAAACTGTTTTTT
>-|TRBJ2-7|few|TRBV9
CASSGPGAHYEQYF
TGTGCCAGCAGCGGTCCCGGGGCCCACTACGAGCAGTACTTC
>TRBD1|TRBJ2-1|-|TRBV20-1
CSASRDRGNNEQFF
TGCAGTGCTAGTAGGGACAGGGGCAACAATGAGCAGTTCTTC
>-|TRBJ1-2|-|TRBV6-5
CASSYSGGFDGYTF
TGTGCCAGCAGTTACTCGGGGGGCTTCGATGGCTACACCTTC
>TRBD2|TRBJ2-7|-|TRBV20-1
CSASPGRNEQYF
TGCAGTGCTAGTCCCGGGAGGAACGAGCAGTACTTC
>-|TRBJ2-7|-|TRBV6-2/TRBV6-3
CASRSGKGLIYEQYF
TGTGCCAGCAGGTCAGGGAAGGGGCTTATCTACGAGCAGTACTTC
>-|TRBJ2-1|-|TRBV27
CASSLNRGNEQFF
TGTGCCAGCAGTTTAAACCGGGGGAATGAGCAGTTCTTC
>-|TRBJ2-7|-|TRBV6-2/TRBV6-3
CASSSSAGRYEQYF
TGTGCCAGCAGTTCAAGTGCGGGGCGGTACGAGCAGTACTTC
>-|TRBJ2-3|-|TRBV5-1
CASSRSGTDTQYF
TGCGCCAGCAGCAGAAGCGGCACAGATACGCAGTATTTT
>-|TRBJ2-5|-|TRBV5-1
CASSLVGLSAQYF
TGCGCCAGCAGCTTGGTCGGGCTTTCGGCCCAGTACTTC
>TRBD1|TRBJ1-1|-|TRBV5-1
CASSLATFLDREAEAFF
TGCGCCAGCAGCTTGGCCACTTTCTTGGACAGGGAGGCTGAAGCTTTCTTT
>-|TRBJ1-2|-|TRBV30
CAWSVRDTDPYGYTF
TGTGCCTGGAGTGTTAGGGACACGGACCCGTATGGCTACACCTTC
>-|TRBJ1-2|-|TRBV5-5
CASSLVVASGGYTF
TGTGCCAGCAGCTTGGTCGTAGCCTCGGGTGGCTACACCTTC
>TRBD1|TRBJ1-2|-|TRBV5-1
CASSYAPGQGAINYGYTF
TGCGCCAGCAGCTATGCACCGGGACAGGGCGCAATTAACTATGGCTACACCTTC
>TRBD2|TRBJ2-7|once|TRBV20-1
CSASTSGDSYEQYF
TGCAGTGCGAGTACTAGCGGGGATTCCTACGAGCAGTACTTC
>-|TRBJ2-7|-|TRBV3-1
CASSLAWGSSYEQYF
TGTGCCAGCAGCCTCGCCTGGGGGTCTTCCTACGAGCAGTACTTC
>-|TRBJ1-1|-|TRBV11-2
CASSSATGDTEAFF
TGTGCCAGCAGCTCTGCGACAGGAGACACTGAAGCTTTCTTT
>-|TRBJ2-1|-|TRBV2
CASRSGSPRSCNEQFF
TGTGCCAGCAGGTCGGGTTCCCCCAGGTCCTGCAATGAGCAGTTCTTC
>TRBD1|TRBJ2-7|-|TRBV20-1
CSARGGQGPSYEQYF
TGCAGTGCTAGAGGGGGACAGGGGCCCTCCTACGAGCAGTACTTC
>-|TRBJ2-3|-|TRBV29-1
CSVEGDTSSTDTQYF
TGCAGCGTTGAAGGGGACACCTCTAGCACAGATACGCAGTATTTT